These 31 T cell receptor beta chains came from one sample sequenced in a study of neurological immune-mediated disorders. TCRdb reprocessed the 5' RACE reads via MiXCR and lists one record per CDR3 protein. The sample has around 44,000 distinct CDR3 sequences, about 14% seen once. Sequencing was performed on CD4+ T cells from blood. These receptors all stem from a woman aged 60-75 years with HTLV-1-associated myelopathy (HAM/TSP).

This clonotype was picked up many times. This chain uses TRBV6-6 with TRBJ2-2; D ambiguous. The germline gives CDR1 MNHNY, CDR2 SVGAGI (reference sequence). Trimming removed 0 bases from V and 8 bases from J, with 4 bases in between. The CDR3 length is 12 residues. The CDR3 sequence: CASSYSEGELFF. CDR3 coding DNA: TGTGCCAGCAGTTACTCGGAGGGGGAGCTGTTTTTT.

The genes are TRBV19 and TRBJ2-7; tentatively, D is TRBD2 (6 bases). The germline gives CDR1 LNHDA, CDR2 SQIVND (reference sequence). The CDR3 consists of 14 residues. Between the trimmed V and J ends, which lost 2 bases and 6 bases, there was a span of 14 bases. The CDR3 sequence is CASSIQRGTPEQYF. DNA of the CDR3: TGTGCCAGTAGTATACAACGCGGGACTCCCGAGCAGTACTTC. Complete variable domain (other parts from reference TRBV19 and TRBJ2-7): DGGITQSPKYLFRKEGQNVTLSCEQNLNHDAMYWYRQDPGQGLRLIYYSQIVNDFQKGDIAEGYSVSREKKESFPLTVTSAQKNPTAFYLCASSIQRGTPEQYFGPGTRLTVT.

This clonotype was observed at least ten times. This rearrangement joins TRBV7-8 to TRBJ2-1, with 7 bases lining up with TRBD2. Trimming cost V 0 bases and J 3 bases; bases outside gene matches: 5. This CDR3 is built from 16 residues. In germline, CDR1 is SGHVS, CDR2 FQNEAQ. The CDR3 here is CASSLAGSSGYNEQFF. In DNA form, the CDR3 reads TGTGCCAGCAGCTTAGCGGGCTCTAGCGGCTACAATGAGCAGTTCTTC.

This clonotype was seen at least ten times. The J gene is TRBJ2-1, the V gene TRBV12-3 or TRBV12-4; no clear D. Trimming pared 6 bases from V and 4 bases from J, leaving 10 bases between. The CDR3 covers 13 residues. The CDR3 sequence is CASSQDVYNEQFF. The CDR3 DNA sequence: TGTGCCAGCAGCCAGGACGTGTACAATGAGCAGTTCTTC.

Ten or more counts support this clonotype. The chain couples TRBV12-3 or TRBV12-4 to TRBJ2-2; D may be TRBD1 (5 bases). This CDR3 is built from 15 residues. The V and J ends lost 1 base and 5 bases respectively, with 11 bases between them. CDR3 in DNA: TGTGCCAGCAGTTTAGGGGGCGCCGGAACCGGGGAGCTGTTTTTT. This encodes CASSLGGAGTGELFF.

This clonotype showed up many times. This rearrangement joins TRBV10-3 to TRBJ1-2, with 12 bases matching TRBD1. V gave up 0 bases and J gave up 6 bases; unmatched junction bases: 5. Germline V gives CDR1 ENHRY, CDR2 SYGVKD. The CDR3 sequence is 16 residues long. CDR3 in amino acids: CAISESRDRGLDGYTF. The CDR3 DNA reads TGTGCCATCAGTGAGTCGAGGGACAGGGGGCTGGATGGCTACACCTTC.

V is TRBV6-5 and J is TRBJ2-6; 7 bases align to TRBD1. Trimming cost V 5 bases and J 2 bases; bases outside gene matches: 9. There are 17 residues in the CDR3. The V gene's germline CDR1 is MNHEY and CDR2 SVGAGI. The CDR3 protein is CASSRWAGGAGANVLTF. CDR3 in DNA: TGTGCCAGCAGTCGCTGGGCAGGGGGTGCTGGGGCCAACGTCCTGACTTTC.

This clonotype was recorded at least ten times. A read error may account for a junction end that differs from germline. This rearrangement joins TRBV7-7 to TRBJ2-7; TRBD1 matches at 9 bases. This CDR3 spans 17 amino acids. The germline V gene has CDR1 SSHAT and CDR2 FNYEAQ (reference sequence). The CDR3 spells CASSLEGWGTGFYEQYF. The CDR3 DNA sequence: TGTGCTAGCAGCTTAGAAGGGTGGGGGACAGGGTTCTACGAGCAGTACTTC.

This clonotype showed up many times. V usage is TRBV12-3 or TRBV12-4 and J usage is TRBJ2-7, with D possibly being TRBD1 or TRBD2 (5 bases each). V lost 6 bases to trimming and J lost 4 bases, with 10 bases between them. The CDR3 consists of 12 residues. In DNA form, the CDR3 reads TGTGCCAGCAGCTGGGGACGGTACGAGCAGTACTTC. Protein: CASSWGRYEQYF.

In its sample, this clonotype was seen many times. This rearrangement joins TRBV5-1 to TRBJ2-1; 10 bases match TRBD2. V gave up 5 bases and J gave up 10 bases; unmatched junction bases: 9. The CDR3 contains 14 residues. From germline, CDR1 is SGHRS and CDR2 YFSETQ. CDR3 DNA: TGCGCCAGCAGGAGGCTAGCGGGGGCCTCGGAGCAGTTCTTC. It encodes CASRRLAGASEQFF.

This clonotype was detected ten times or more. The V gene is TRBV29-1, the J gene TRBJ2-1; the D gene is possibly TRBD2 (5 bases). In germline, CDR1 is SQVTM, CDR2 ANQGSEA. The CDR3 spans 12 residues. Deletions cut 2 bases from V and 9 bases from J, with 11 bases between. In DNA, the CDR3 is TGCAGCGTTGAATTTACGGGGTCTGAGCAGTTCTTC. It translates to CSVEFTGSEQFF.

This clonotype was picked up many times. The rearrangement uses TRBV5-1 and TRBJ1-4; no clear D. The germline V gene has CDR1 SGHRS and CDR2 YFSETQ. This CDR3 is built from 14 residues. V lost 4 bases, J lost 7 bases, and 14 bases lay in between. For the CDR3, the DNA is TGCGCCAGCAGCGCCGACGGACGGGGTGAAAAACTGTTTTTT. This encodes CASSADGRGEKLFF.

There are many counts of this clonotype. The V gene is TRBV7-9, the J gene TRBJ2-2, with 10 bases identical to TRBD1. V was clipped by 5 bases and J by 0 bases; unmatched bases: 9. The germline CDR1 and CDR2 sequences are SEHNR and FQNEAQ (reference sequence). The CDR3 loop spans 18 amino acids. The CDR3 reads CASSLWDRGFANTGELFF. CDR3 bases: TGTGCCAGCAGCCTGTGGGACAGGGGATTCGCGAACACCGGGGAGCTGTTTTTT.

This clonotype occurred many times. The chain employs TRBV11-2 and TRBJ2-6; D not resolved. V lost 4 bases and J 4 bases, leaving 11 bases between the germline ends. Germline CDR1 is SGHAT and CDR2 is FQNNGV. The CDR3 runs to 15 residues. The CDR3 region has the DNA TGTGCCAGCAGCTCCCCCCGAACAGGGGCCAACGTCCTGACTTTC. Amino acid sequence: CASSSPRTGANVLTF.

The chain joins TRBV2 to TRBJ2-7; tentative D call: TRBD2 (6 bases). Trimming removed 6 bases at V and 3 bases at J, with 12 bases between. Germline CDR1 and CDR2: SNHLY and FYNNEI. CDR3 length: 13 residues. CDR3 in amino acids: CASRVTRDYEQYF. The CDR3 nucleotides read TGTGCCAGCAGGGTGACTAGGGACTACGAGCAGTACTTC.

The rearrangement links TRBV20-1 to TRBJ1-1, with D maybe TRBD1 (5 bases). This CDR3 is 14 amino acids long. V dropped 6 bases and J dropped 1 base, with 15 bases sitting between them. The germline gives CDR1 DFQATT, CDR2 SNEGSKA (reference sequence). This CDR3 reads CSAQTGGGNTEAFF. The CDR3 coding sequence is TGCAGTGCCCAGACGGGGGGAGGGAACACTGAAGCTTTCTTT.

This clonotype was seen many times. The chain recombines TRBV6-1 with TRBJ2-5, with D perhaps matching TRBD2 (6 bases). CDR3 length: 14 residues. V gave up 4 bases and J gave up 3 bases, with 12 bases separating them. From germline, CDR1 is MNHNS and CDR2 SASEGT. The CDR3 nucleotides are TGTGCCAGCAGTGGGGGAGGAGCCGAAGAGACCCAGTACTTC. Its translation: CASSGGGAEETQYF.

There are many counts of this clonotype. The V call is TRBV5-1, the J call TRBJ2-6; 11 nucleotides match TRBD1. The CDR3 has 17 amino acids. J lost 2 bases, V lost 4 bases, and 5 bases had no gene match. The germline V gene encodes CDR1 SGHRS and CDR2 YFSETQ. CDR3 loop: CASSPGTGGAGANVLTF. CDR3 coding DNA: TGCGCCAGCAGCCCCGGGACAGGGGGAGCTGGGGCCAACGTCCTGACTTTC.

This clonotype was found many times. V gene TRBV4-1 combines with J gene TRBJ2-1, with a tentative D call TRBD1 (6 bases). Germline values: CDR1 MGHRA, CDR2 YSYEKL. V lost 3 bases and J 5 bases, leaving 17 bases between the germline ends. The CDR3 is made up of 16 amino acids. The CDR3 DNA follows: TGCGCCAGCAGCCAGGGATCCTACAGGGATAACAATGAGCAGTTCTTC. Translated: CASSQGSYRDNNEQFF.

This clonotype was seen many times. The rearrangement joins TRBV7-2 to TRBJ2-1, with D possibly matching TRBD2 (7 bases). The CDR3 extends over 15 amino acids. The germline V gene encodes CDR1 SGHTA and CDR2 FQGNSA. V lost 2 bases to trimming and J lost 6 bases, with 14 bases between them. For the CDR3, the DNA is TGTGCCAGCAGCTTAAATGGGGGGGCCATCAATGAGCAGTTCTTC. It is translated as CASSLNGGAINEQFF.

This clonotype appeared many times. This chain connects TRBV20-1 to TRBJ1-1, with 11 nucleotides matching TRBD1. The germline V gene encodes CDR1 DFQATT and CDR2 SNEGSKA (reference sequence). The CDR3 extends over 15 amino acids. Trimming took 5 bases from V and 1 from J; bases not matched to a gene: 6. The CDR3 loop reads CSAGDRGWANTEAFF. The CDR3 DNA sequence: TGCAGTGCTGGGGACAGGGGGTGGGCGAACACTGAAGCTTTCTTT.

This clonotype was recorded many times. The chain recombines TRBV2 with TRBJ2-1, with D perhaps TRBD1 or TRBD2 (7 bases each). Trimming pared 4 bases from V and 5 bases from J, leaving 24 bases between. The CDR3 extends over 18 amino acids. Per germline, CDR1 SNHLY and CDR2 FYNNEI. CDR3 DNA sequence: TGTGCCAGCAGTGCAATTTCAGCATACCAGGGGGGGCACAATGAGCAGTTCTTC. Translating it yields CASSAISAYQGGHNEQFF.

This clonotype was observed many times. The CDR3 DNA reads as TGTGCCAGCAGCAAAACCCGGGTGGGTAGCGGGGATAACAATGAGCAGTTCTTC. Protein sequence: CASSKTRVGSGDNNEQFF. The genes are TRBV7-3 and TRBJ2-1, with 8 bases fitting TRBD2. Germline V gene data show CDR1 as SGHTA and CDR2 as FQGTGA. The trim removed 5 bases at V and 5 bases at J, leaving 17 bases unmatched. The CDR3 has 18 amino acids.

This clonotype occurred many times. V and J are TRBV20-1 and TRBJ2-1; 10 bases map to TRBD1. Germline assignment: CDR1 DFQATT and CDR2 SNEGSKA (reference sequence). CDR3 length equals 16 residues. The V segment lost 6 bases and the J segment 0 bases; nucleotides outside the gene matches: 8. DNA of the CDR3: TGCAGTGCAACCGACAGGGGGCAATTCTCCTACAATGAGCAGTTCTTC. Translating it yields CSATDRGQFSYNEQFF.

This clonotype was recorded many times. The J gene is TRBJ1-1, the V gene TRBV20-1; 7 nucleotides align to TRBD1. Germline V gives CDR1 DFQATT, CDR2 SNEGSKA (reference sequence). V was clipped by 5 bases and J by 1 base; unmatched bases: 7. The CDR3 length is 14 residues. For the CDR3, the DNA is TGCAGTGCTCCTCCTAGGGACAGGAACACTGAAGCTTTCTTT. It yields the protein CSAPPRDRNTEAFF.

This clonotype was seen at least ten times. V and J are TRBV20-1 and TRBJ2-3; a weak D match, TRBD1 (5 bases). CDR3 length: 14 residues. CDR1 is DFQATT, CDR2 SNEGSKA, per germline (reference sequence). The V and J ends lost 2 bases and 0 bases respectively, with 9 bases between them. CDR3 nucleotide sequence: TGCAGTGCTAGACCACCAGGGAGCACAGATACGCAGTATTTT. Protein: CSARPPGSTDTQYF.

This clonotype was picked up many times. The CDR3 sequence: CASSALAGERDTQYF. The CDR3 coding sequence is TGCGCCAGCAGCGCACTAGCGGGGGAAAGGGATACGCAGTATTTT. The chain carries TRBV5-1 and TRBJ2-3; 11 nucleotides line up with TRBD2. Germline loops: CDR1 SGHRS, CDR2 YFSETQ. The J segment lost 6 bases and the V segment lost 4 bases, leaving 7 bases of the junction unmatched. There are 15 residues in the CDR3.

This clonotype was counted between two and nine times. J is TRBJ2-7 and V is TRBV24-1; 7 positions match TRBD2. V lost 5 bases and J lost 0; bases outside the gene matches: 9. The CDR3 is 16 amino acids. In germline, CDR1 is KGHDR, CDR2 SFDVKD. The CDR3: CATSGGRAGRSYEQYF. The CDR3 bases are TGTGCCACCAGTGGCGGCCGAGCGGGACGCTCCTACGAGCAGTACTTC.

The chain is built from TRBV7-9 and TRBJ1-4; D unclear. The germline gives CDR1 SEHNR, CDR2 FQNEAQ (reference sequence). V lost 5 bases and J 5 bases, leaving 15 bases between the germline ends. This CDR3 spans 15 amino acids. The CDR3 region has the DNA TGTGCCAGCAGCCGATTCCTCCAGGAGAATGAAAAACTGTTTTTT. It is translated as CASSRFLQENEKLFF.

By share of the sample, this clonotype is medium-sized. The chain is built from TRBV20-1 and TRBJ1-3; 9 positions agree with TRBD1. With 6 bases clipped from V and 3 bases from J, the junction kept 9 bases outside the gene matches. Germline CDR1 reads DFQATT; CDR2 reads SNEGSKA (reference sequence). CDR3 size: 15 residues. The CDR3 spells CSAARDRAFGNTIYF. DNA of the CDR3: TGCAGTGCAGCCCGGGACAGGGCTTTTGGAAACACCATATATTTT.

In this sample, this clonotype turned up many times. The J gene is TRBJ1-3, the V gene TRBV7-2; 7 nucleotides agree with TRBD1. V shed 2 bases and J 1 base; nucleotides not matched to a gene: 8. CDR1 and CDR2 from the germline V gene are SGHTA and FQGNSA. This CDR3 spans 17 amino acids. The CDR3 DNA sequence: TGTGCCAGCAGCTTACTAAGGGGGCCTTGGTCTGGAAACACCATATATTTT. This gives the protein CASSLLRGPWSGNTIYF.